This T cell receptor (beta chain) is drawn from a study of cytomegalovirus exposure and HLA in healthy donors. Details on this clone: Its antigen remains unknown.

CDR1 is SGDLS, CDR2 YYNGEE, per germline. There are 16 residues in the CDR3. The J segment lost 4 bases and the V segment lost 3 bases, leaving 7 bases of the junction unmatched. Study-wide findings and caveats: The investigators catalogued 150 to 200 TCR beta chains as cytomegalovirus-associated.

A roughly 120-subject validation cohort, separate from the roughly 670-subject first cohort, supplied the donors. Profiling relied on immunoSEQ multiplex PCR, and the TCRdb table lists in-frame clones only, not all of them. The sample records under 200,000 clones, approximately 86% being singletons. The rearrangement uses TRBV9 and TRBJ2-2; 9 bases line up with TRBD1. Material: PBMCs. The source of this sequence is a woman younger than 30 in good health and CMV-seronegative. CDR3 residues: CASSAYRGRVTGELFF. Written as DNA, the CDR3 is TGTGCCAGCAGCGCCTACAGGGGGCGCGTCACCGGGGAGCTGTTTTTT.